A single sample gave rise to the 10 T cell receptor beta chains below, sequenced in a study of cytomegalovirus exposure and HLA in healthy donors. The study ran its PCR with 60 Vbeta and 13 Jbeta primers. The repertoire was sequenced with immunoSEQ multiplex PCR; TCRdb's copy has only in-frame clones and lacks some. The sample gives roughly 140,000 clones, 60% to 85% of which show up once; 2.5% to 3.5% is in the top ten. The sample comprised PBMCs. Receptors were obtained from a male donor in good health and CMV-seronegative.

The chain has TRBV10-3 and TRBJ2-4, with TRBD2 identical over 7 bases. The CDR3 is made up of 13 amino acids. CDR1 is ENHRY and CDR2 is SYGVKD in the germline V gene. CDR3 protein: CPLIAGGKNIQYF. The CDR3 DNA reads TGTCCACTTATAGCCGGGGGGAAAAACATTCAGTACTTC.

This clone occurred a few times. V and J are TRBV30 and TRBJ2-3; TRBD2 matches at 8 bases. The CDR3 length is 16 residues. The trim removed 0 bases at V and 1 base at J, leaving 6 bases unmatched. In germline, CDR1 is GTSNPN, CDR2 SVGIG (reference sequence). The CDR3 loop reads CAWSVSSAGGTDTQYF. The CDR3 nucleotides are TGTGCCTGGAGTGTAAGTTCAGCGGGGGGCACAGATACGCAGTATTTT.

The chain combines TRBV4-2 with TRBJ1-5; weak D call: TRBD1 (5 bases). The CDR3 is made up of 15 amino acids. The V and J ends lost 0 bases and 5 bases respectively, with 11 bases between them. Per germline, CDR1 LGHNA and CDR2 YNFKEQ. The CDR3 protein is CASSQDVGGDQPQHF. The CDR3 DNA is TGTGCCAGCAGCCAAGATGTGGGGGGGGATCAGCCCCAGCATTTT.

The chain joins TRBV6-5 to TRBJ2-7; D is unresolved. Germline CDR1 MNHEY, CDR2 SVGAGI. The ends were cut back, 5 bases at V and 6 bases at J, with 11 bases in the middle. The CDR3 sequence is 12 residues long. CDR3 nucleotides: TGTGCCAGCAGTCGAGGTTTCGGCGAGCAGTACTTC. Residues: CASSRGFGEQYF.

The chain links TRBV11-3 to TRBJ2-2; 8 positions match TRBD2. V lost 6 bases and J lost 3; bases outside the gene matches: 3. The CDR3 spans 14 residues. Per germline, CDR1 SGHNT and CDR2 YENEEA. CDR3: CASSPSGYTGELFF. In DNA, the CDR3 is TGTGCCAGCAGTCCTAGCGGGTACACCGGGGAGCTGTTTTTT.

This clone has a single count. The chain is built from TRBV6-1 and TRBJ1-1, with no clear D. There are 15 residues in the CDR3. V lost 5 bases and J 3 bases, leaving 16 bases between the germline ends. Germline V gives CDR1 MNHNS, CDR2 SASEGT. CDR3 loop: CASSQGPSGDTEAFF. The DNA of the CDR3 is TGTGCCAGCAGTCAAGGGCCTTCGGGAGACACTGAAGCTTTCTTT.

This chain connects TRBV4-1 to TRBJ1-2; D perhaps matches TRBD1 (5 bases). The CDR3 is 14 amino acids. Between the trimmed V and J ends, which lost 2 bases and 6 bases, there was a span of 13 bases. Per germline, CDR1 MGHRA and CDR2 YSYEKL. CDR3 loop: CASSQMGRGDGYTF. For the CDR3, the DNA is TGCGCCAGCAGCCAAATGGGGCGTGGGGATGGCTACACCTTC.

The chain combines TRBV4-1 with TRBJ2-1; D is unresolved. The CDR3 has 16 residues. Deletions cut 3 bases from V and 0 bases from J, with 12 bases between. Germline lookup yields CDR1 MGHRA and CDR2 YSYEKL. This CDR3 is CASSQGTYSSYNEQFF. The DNA for the CDR3 is TGCGCCAGCAGCCAGGGTACTTACAGCTCCTACAATGAGCAGTTCTTC.

This clone turned up a few times. The genes are TRBV7-2 and TRBJ2-5; D not resolved. The CDR3 extends over 16 amino acids. Germline V gene sequence: CDR1 SGHTA, CDR2 FQGNSA. Deletions cut 4 bases from V and 5 bases from J, with 20 bases between. The CDR3 nucleotides are TGTGCCAGCAGCTACCTGACCGGGTCTGCGGTGGAGACCCAGTACTTC. Its translation: CASSYLTGSAVETQYF.

Details on this clone: Sequence at one end of the junction differs from germline and may be a read error. The V and J genes are TRBV6-5 and TRBJ2-7; 11 nucleotides align to TRBD1. Germline V CDR1 and CDR2: MNHEY, SVGAGI. This CDR3 is 12 amino acids long. The CDR3 DNA reads TGTGCCAGCAGTGAGACCGGGACAGGGGGGAACTTC. This codes for CASSETGTGGNF.